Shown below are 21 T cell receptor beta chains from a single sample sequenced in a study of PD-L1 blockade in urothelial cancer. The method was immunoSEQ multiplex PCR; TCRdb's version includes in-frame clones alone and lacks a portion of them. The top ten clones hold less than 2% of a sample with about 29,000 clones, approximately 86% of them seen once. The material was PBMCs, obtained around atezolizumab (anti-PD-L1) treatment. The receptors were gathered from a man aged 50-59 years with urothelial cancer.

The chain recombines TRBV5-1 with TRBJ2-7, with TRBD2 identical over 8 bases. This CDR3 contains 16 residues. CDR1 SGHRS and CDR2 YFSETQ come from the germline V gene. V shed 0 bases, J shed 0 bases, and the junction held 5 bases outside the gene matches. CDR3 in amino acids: CASSLGAGASSYEQYF. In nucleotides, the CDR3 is TGCGCCAGCAGCTTGGGAGCGGGAGCCTCCTCCTACGAGCAGTACTTC. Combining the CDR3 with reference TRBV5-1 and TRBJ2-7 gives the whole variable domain KAGVTQTPRYLIKTRGQQVTLSCSPISGHRSVSWYQQTPGQGLQFLFEYFSETQRNKGNFPGRFSGRQFSNSRSEMNVSTLELGDSALYLCASSLGAGASSYEQYFGPGTRLTVT.

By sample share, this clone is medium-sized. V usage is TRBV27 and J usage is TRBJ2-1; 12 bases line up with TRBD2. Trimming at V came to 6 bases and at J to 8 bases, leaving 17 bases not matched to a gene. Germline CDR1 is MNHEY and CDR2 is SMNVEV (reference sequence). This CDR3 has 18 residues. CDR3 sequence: CASRLYLPSGRAGDEQFF. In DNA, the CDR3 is TGTGCCAGCAGGCTTTATCTCCCTAGCGGGAGGGCCGGCGATGAGCAGTTCTTC.

CDR3 region: CASSPRGTAGTYEQYF. CDR3 DNA sequence: TGTGCCAGCAGTCCTAGGGGGACGGCCGGGACCTACGAGCAGTACTTC. V gene TRBV6-6 combines with J gene TRBJ2-7; a possible D gene is TRBD1 (6 bases). In germline, CDR1 is MNHNY, CDR2 SVGAGI (reference sequence). Trimming stripped 5 bases from V and 2 bases from J, with 19 bases between. The CDR3 runs 16 residues.

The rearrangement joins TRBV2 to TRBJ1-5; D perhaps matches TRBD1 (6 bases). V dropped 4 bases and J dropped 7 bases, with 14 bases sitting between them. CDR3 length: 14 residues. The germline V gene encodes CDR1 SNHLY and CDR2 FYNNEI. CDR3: CASSASGGLQPQHF. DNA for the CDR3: TGTGCCAGCAGTGCTTCTGGGGGCCTACAGCCCCAGCATTTT.

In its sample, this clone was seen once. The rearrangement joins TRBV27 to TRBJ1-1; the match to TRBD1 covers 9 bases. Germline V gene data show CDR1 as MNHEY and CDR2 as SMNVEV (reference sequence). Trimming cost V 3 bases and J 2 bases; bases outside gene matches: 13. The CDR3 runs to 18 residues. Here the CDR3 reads CASSFPRDRARRNTEAFF. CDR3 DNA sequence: TGTGCCAGCAGTTTCCCCCGGGACAGGGCAAGGAGAAACACTGAAGCTTTCTTT.

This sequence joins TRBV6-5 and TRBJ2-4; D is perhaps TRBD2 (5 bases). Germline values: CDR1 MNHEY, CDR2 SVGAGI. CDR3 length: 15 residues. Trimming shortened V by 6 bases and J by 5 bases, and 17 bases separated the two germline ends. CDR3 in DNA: TGTGCCAGCAGCGCCTTCGTAGCGAGCGAAAACATTCAGTACTTC. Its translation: CASSAFVASENIQYF.

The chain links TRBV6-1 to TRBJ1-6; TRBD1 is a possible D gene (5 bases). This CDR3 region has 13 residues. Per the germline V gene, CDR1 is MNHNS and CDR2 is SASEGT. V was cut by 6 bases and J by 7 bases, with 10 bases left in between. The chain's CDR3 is CASRAAGNSPLHF. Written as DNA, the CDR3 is TGTGCCAGCAGGGCGGCAGGGAATTCACCCCTCCACTTT.

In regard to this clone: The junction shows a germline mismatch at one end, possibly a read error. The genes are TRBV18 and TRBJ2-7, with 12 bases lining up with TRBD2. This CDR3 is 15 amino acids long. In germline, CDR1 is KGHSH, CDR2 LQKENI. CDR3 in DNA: TGTGCCAGCTCGCCACTAGCGGGAGGTACCTACGAGCAGTACTTC. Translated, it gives CASSPLAGGTYEQYF.

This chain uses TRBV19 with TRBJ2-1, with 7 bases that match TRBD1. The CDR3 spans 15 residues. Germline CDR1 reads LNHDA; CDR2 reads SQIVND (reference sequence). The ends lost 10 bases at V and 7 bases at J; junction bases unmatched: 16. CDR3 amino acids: CATSPRQGEGNEQFF. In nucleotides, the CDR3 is TGTGCCACCTCGCCTCGACAGGGTGAGGGAAATGAGCAGTTCTTC.

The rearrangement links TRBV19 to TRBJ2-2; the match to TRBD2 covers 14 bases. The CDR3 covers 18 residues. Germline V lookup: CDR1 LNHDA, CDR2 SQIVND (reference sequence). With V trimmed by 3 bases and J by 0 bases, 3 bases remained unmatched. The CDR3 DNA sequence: TGTGCCAGTAGTATGAGGACTAGCGGGAGGTCGAACACCGGGGAGCTGTTTTTT. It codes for CASSMRTSGRSNTGELFF.

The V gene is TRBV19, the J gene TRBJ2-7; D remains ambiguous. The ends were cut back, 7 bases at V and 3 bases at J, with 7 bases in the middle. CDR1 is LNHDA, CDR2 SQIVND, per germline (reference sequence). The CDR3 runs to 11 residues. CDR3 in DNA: TGTGCCAGTAACTCGGGCTACGAGCAGTACTTC. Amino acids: CASNSGYEQYF.

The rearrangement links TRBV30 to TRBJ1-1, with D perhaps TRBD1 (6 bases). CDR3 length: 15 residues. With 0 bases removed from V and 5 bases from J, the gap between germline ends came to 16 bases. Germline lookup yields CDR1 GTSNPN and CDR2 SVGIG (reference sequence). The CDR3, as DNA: TGTGCCTGGAGTGTACGAGACAGGTCTAGGACTGAAGCTTTCTTT. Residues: CAWSVRDRSRTEAFF. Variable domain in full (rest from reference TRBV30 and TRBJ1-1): SQTIHQWPATLVQPVGSPLSLECTVEGTSNPNLYWYRQAAGRGLQLLFYSVGIGQISSEVPQNLSASRPQDRQFILSSKKLLLSDSGFYLCAWSVRDRSRTEAFFGQGTRLTVV.

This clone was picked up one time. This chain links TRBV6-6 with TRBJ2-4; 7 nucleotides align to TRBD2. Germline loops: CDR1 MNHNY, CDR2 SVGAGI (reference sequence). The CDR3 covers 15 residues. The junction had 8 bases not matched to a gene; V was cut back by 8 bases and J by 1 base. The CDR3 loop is CASAESGTAKNIQYF. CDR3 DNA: TGTGCCAGCGCTGAAAGCGGGACGGCCAAAAACATTCAGTACTTC.

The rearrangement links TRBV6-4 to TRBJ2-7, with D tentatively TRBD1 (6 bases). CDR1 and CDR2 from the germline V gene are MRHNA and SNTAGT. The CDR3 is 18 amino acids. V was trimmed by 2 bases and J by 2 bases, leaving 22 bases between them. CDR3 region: CASSDLGIRDITAYEQYF. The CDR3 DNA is TGTGCCAGCAGTGACCTCGGAATCCGGGACATAACCGCCTACGAGCAGTACTTC.

In DNA form, the CDR3 reads TGTGCCAGCAGACGACTAGCGCCAGAGACCCAGTACTTC. As protein: CASRRLAPETQYF. The V gene is TRBV6-5, the J gene TRBJ2-5; 8 nucleotides align to TRBD2. Losses at the gene ends were 6 bases for V and 4 bases for J; bases not matched to a gene: 4. The CDR3 spans 13 residues. CDR1 and CDR2 (germline): MNHEY, SVGAGI.

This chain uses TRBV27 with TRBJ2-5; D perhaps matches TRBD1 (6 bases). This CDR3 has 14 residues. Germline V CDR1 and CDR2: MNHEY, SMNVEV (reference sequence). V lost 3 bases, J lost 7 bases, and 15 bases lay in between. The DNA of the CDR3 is TGTGCCAGCAGTTTTGTAGGACAGTGGGGGACCCAGTACTTC. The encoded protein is CASSFVGQWGTQYF.

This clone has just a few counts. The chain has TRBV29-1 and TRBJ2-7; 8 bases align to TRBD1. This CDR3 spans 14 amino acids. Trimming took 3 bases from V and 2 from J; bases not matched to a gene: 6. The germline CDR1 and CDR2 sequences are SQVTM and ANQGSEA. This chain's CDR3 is CSVDIGTGTYEQYF. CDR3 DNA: TGCAGCGTTGATATCGGGACAGGAACCTACGAGCAGTACTTC.

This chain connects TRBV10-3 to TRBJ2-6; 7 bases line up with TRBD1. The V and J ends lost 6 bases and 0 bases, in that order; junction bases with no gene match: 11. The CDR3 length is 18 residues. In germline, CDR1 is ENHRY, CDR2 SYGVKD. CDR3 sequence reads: CAISMTGSFASGANVLTF. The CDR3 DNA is TGTGCCATCAGCATGACAGGGAGTTTCGCCTCTGGGGCCAACGTCCTGACTTTC.

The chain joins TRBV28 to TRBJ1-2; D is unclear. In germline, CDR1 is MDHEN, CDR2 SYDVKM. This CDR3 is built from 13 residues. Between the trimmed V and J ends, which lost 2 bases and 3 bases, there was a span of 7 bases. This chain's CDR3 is CASSLGGDYGYTF. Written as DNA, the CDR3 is TGTGCCAGCAGTTTAGGCGGGGACTATGGCTACACCTTC.

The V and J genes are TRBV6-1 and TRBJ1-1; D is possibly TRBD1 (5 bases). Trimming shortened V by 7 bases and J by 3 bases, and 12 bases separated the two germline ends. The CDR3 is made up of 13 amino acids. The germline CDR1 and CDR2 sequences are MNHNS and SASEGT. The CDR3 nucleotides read TGTGCCAGCACGGCTACCAGGGACACTGAAGCTTTCTTT. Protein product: CASTATRDTEAFF.

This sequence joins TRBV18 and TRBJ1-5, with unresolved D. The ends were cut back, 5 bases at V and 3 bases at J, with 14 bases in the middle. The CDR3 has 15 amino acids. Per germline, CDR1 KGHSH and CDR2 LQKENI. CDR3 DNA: TGTGCCAGCTCATCCCAGCGAGGGATCAATCAGCCCCAGCATTTT. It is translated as CASSSQRGINQPQHF.